These 2 T cell receptor beta chains share one sample of origin, sequenced in a study of identical twins. TCRdb redid the calling of the 5' RACE reads with MiXCR, one entry per CDR3 protein. Of hundreds of thousands of distinct CDR3 sequences listed, less than 25% are singletons. Another study also made use of these data, one on T cells expressing NK-cell markers.

Material for sequencing was PBMCs. The receptors were gathered from a young woman in good health.

This sequence joins TRBV12-5 and TRBJ1-6; no definite D call. CDR1 is LGHNT, CDR2 FRNRAP, per germline. V dropped 3 bases and J dropped 9 bases, with 12 bases sitting between them. CDR3 length equals 14 residues. CDR3 DNA: TGTGCTAGTGGTTTCAGCAGTGATGGTTCACCCCTCCACTTT. Its protein product is CASGFSSDGSPLHF.

This clonotype was seen only a few times. The chain uses TRBV15 and TRBJ2-5; possibly TRBD1 for D (6 bases). This CDR3 has 20 amino acids. In germline, CDR1 is LNHNV, CDR2 YYDKDF (reference sequence). The V gene lost 0 bases and the J gene lost 2 bases, with 25 bases spanning the gap. The CDR3 region has the DNA TGTGCCACCAGCAGAGATCGCGGTATGGCCGGGACAACCCGTCAAGAGACCCAGTACTTC. Its translation: CATSRDRGMAGTTRQETQYF.